This T cell receptor (beta chain) was identified during a study of naive and memory T cell subsets. Sequential positive selection took CD4 T cells first, then CD8 T cells. Worth noting for this clonotype: The antigen is undetermined.

The beta constant-region primer was an equimolar mix of two oligonucleotides covering TRBC1 and TRBC2. Ligation attached a single-stranded oligonucleotide with a 12-nucleotide UMI and the SP2 primer to the cDNA 3' end. Four rounds of PCR amplified the ligated cDNA using nested alpha and beta constant-region primers plus SP2. TCRdb re-derived calls from the UMI-ligation and nested PCR reads in MiXCR, one entry per CDR3 protein. The repertoire has roughly 140,000 distinct CDR3 sequences, about a sixth of them found once; the top ten carry approximately 0.15%. The study, taken as a whole, reports: Naive repertoires, especially CD8, held a few larger clonotypes, possibly memory cells re-expressing CD45RA.

This TCR came from a human donor in good health. Sequences were obtained from naive CD4+ T cells from blood.

CDR3 bases: TGTGCCAGCAGCTTAGGGGGACACTACGAGCAGTACTTC. Its protein product is CASSLGGHYEQYF. The rearrangement uses TRBV7-2 and TRBJ2-7, with D perhaps matching TRBD1 (6 bases). Trimming took off 1 base at V and 3 bases at J, with 7 bases between the two ends. This CDR3 is 13 amino acids long. Germline loops: CDR1 SGHTA, CDR2 FQGNSA.